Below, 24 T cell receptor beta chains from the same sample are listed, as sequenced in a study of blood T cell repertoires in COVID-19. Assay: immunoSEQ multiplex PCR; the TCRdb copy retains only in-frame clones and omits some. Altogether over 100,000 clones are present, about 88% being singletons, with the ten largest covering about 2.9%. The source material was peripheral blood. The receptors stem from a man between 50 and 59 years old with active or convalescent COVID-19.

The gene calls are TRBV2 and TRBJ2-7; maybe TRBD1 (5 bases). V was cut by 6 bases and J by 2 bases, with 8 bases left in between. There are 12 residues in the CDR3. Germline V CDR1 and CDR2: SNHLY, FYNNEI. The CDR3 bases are TGTGCCAGCAGAGGACACCCCTACGAGCAGTACTTC. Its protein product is CASRGHPYEQYF.

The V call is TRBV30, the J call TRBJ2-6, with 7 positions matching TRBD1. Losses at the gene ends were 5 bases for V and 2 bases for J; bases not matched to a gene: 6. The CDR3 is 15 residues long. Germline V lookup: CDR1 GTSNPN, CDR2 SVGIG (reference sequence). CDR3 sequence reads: CAWSTGSAGANVLTF. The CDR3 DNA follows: TGTGCCTGGTCGACAGGGAGCGCTGGGGCCAACGTCCTGACTTTC.

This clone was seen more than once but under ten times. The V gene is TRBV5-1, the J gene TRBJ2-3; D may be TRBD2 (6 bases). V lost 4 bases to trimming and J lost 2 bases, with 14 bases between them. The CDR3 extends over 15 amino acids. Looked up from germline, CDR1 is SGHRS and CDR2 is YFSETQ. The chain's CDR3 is CASSPPGLPTDTQYF. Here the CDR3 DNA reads TGCGCCAGCAGCCCCCCGGGACTCCCCACAGATACGCAGTATTTT.

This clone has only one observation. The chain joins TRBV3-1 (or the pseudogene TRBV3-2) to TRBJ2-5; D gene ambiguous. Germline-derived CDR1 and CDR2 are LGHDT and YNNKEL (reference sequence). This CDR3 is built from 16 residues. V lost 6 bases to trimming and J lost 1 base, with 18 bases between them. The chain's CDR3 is CASSPKFPTGQETQYF. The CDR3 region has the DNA TGTGCCAGCAGTCCCAAATTCCCGACTGGCCAAGAGACCCAGTACTTC.

The CDR3 sequence is CASSPGQGQETQYF. The DNA for the CDR3 is TGTGCCAGCTCACCCGGACAGGGACAAGAGACCCAGTACTTC. The rearrangement uses TRBV18 and TRBJ2-5; 8 bases match TRBD1. In germline, CDR1 is KGHSH, CDR2 LQKENI. V lost 3 bases, J lost 2 bases, and 2 bases stayed unmatched. The CDR3 loop spans 14 amino acids.

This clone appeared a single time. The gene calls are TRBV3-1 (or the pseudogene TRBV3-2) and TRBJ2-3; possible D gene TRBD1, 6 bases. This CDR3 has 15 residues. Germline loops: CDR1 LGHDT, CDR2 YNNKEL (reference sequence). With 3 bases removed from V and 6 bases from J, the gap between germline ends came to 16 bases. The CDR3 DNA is TGTGCCAGCAGCCAGGGCTCGGGGACATGGGATACGCAGTATTTT. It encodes CASSQGSGTWDTQYF.

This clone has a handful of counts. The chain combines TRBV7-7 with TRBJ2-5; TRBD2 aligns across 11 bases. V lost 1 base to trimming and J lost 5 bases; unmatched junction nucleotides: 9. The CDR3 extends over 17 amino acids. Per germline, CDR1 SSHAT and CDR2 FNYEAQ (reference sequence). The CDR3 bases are TGTGCCAGCAGCTTAGAAGTAGCGGGGGGGCTCGGGGAGACCCAGTACTTC. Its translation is CASSLEVAGGLGETQYF.

The CDR3 bases are TGTGCCAGCAGGCCAGGGGGTGGTTACGAGCAGTACGTC. Amino acid sequence: CASRPGGGYEQYV. The chain has TRBV28 and TRBJ2-7; 7 bases match TRBD1. There are 13 residues in the CDR3. Germline V CDR1 and CDR2: MDHEN, SYDVKM. The V and J ends lost 6 bases and 4 bases, in that order; junction bases with no gene match: 6.

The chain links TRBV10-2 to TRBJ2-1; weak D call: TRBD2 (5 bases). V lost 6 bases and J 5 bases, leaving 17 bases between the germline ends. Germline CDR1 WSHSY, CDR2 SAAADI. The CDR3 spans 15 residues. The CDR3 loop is CASSQPASGNNEQFF. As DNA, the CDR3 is TGCGCCAGCAGCCAGCCTGCCTCCGGGAACAATGAGCAGTTCTTC.

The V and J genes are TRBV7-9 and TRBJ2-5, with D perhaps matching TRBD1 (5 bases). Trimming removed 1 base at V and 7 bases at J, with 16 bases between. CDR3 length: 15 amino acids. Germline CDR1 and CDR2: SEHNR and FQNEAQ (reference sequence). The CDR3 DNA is TGTGCCAGCAGCTTAGTGTCAGGGAACTCGGGGACCCAGTACTTC. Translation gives CASSLVSGNSGTQYF.

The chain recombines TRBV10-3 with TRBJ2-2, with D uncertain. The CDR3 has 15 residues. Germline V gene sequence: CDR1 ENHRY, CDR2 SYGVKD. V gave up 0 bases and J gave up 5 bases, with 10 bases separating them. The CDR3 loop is CAISESAAITGELFF. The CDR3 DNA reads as TGTGCCATCAGTGAGTCGGCGGCGATAACCGGGGAGCTGTTTTTT.

DNA for the CDR3: TGTGCCAGCCGAGACTGGGGGCAGGTGAACACTGAAGCTTTCTTT. This translates into CASRDWGQVNTEAFF. This chain links TRBV6-5 with TRBJ1-1; possibly TRBD1 for D (6 bases). Germline V lookup: CDR1 MNHEY, CDR2 SVGAGI. The CDR3 extends over 15 amino acids. Trimming took off 8 bases at V and 0 bases at J, with 16 bases between the two ends.

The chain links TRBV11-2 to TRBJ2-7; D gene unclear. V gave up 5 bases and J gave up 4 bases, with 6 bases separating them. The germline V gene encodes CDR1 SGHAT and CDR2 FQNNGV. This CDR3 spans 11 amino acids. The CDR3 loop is CASSEIYEQYF. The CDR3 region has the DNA TGTGCCAGCAGCGAGATATACGAGCAGTACTTC.

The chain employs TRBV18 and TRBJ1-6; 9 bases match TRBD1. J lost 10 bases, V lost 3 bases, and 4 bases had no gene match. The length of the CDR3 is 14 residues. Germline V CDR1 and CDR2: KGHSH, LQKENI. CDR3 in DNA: TGTGCCAGCTCACCGGGACAGGGCGGCTCACCCCTCCACTTT. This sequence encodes CASSPGQGGSPLHF.

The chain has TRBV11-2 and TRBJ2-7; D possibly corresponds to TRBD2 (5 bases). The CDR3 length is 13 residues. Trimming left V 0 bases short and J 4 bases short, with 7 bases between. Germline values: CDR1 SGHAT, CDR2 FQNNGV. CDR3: CASSLDRGYEQYF. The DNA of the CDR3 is TGTGCCAGCAGCTTAGACCGAGGGTACGAGCAGTACTTC.

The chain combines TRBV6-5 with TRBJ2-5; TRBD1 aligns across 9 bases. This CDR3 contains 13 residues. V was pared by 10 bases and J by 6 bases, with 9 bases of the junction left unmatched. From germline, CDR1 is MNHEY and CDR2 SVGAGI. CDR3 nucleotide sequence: TGTGCCACCGACGACAGGGGGAGAAAGACCCAGTACTTC. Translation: CATDDRGRKTQYF.

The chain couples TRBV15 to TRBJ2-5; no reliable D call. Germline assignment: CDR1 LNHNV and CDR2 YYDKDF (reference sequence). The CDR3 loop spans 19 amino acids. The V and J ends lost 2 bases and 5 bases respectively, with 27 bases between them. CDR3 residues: CATSRPQISHITSKETQYF. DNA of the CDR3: TGTGCCACCAGCAGACCTCAGATATCACACATCACATCCAAGGAGACCCAGTACTTC.

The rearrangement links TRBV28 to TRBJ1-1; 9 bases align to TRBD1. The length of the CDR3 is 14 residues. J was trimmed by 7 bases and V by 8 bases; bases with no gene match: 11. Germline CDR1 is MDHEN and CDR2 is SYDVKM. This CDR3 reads CASGSLGTGYEAFF. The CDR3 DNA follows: TGTGCCAGCGGTAGTTTAGGGACAGGGTATGAAGCTTTCTTT.

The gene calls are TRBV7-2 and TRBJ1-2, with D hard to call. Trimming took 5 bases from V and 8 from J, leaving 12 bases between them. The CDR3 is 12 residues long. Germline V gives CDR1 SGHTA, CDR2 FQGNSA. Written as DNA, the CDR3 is TGTGCCAGCAGCGAAGACCGGGAAGGCTACACCTTC. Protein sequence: CASSEDREGYTF.

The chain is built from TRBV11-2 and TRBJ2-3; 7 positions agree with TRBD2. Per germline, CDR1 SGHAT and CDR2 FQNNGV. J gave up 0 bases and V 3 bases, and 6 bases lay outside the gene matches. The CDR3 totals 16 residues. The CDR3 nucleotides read TGTGCCAGCAGCTTGATTAGCGGGCCAAGCACAGATACGCAGTATTTT. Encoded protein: CASSLISGPSTDTQYF. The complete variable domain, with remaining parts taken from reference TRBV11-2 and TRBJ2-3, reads EAGVAQSPRYKIIEKRQSVAFWCNPISGHATLYWYQQILGQGPKLLIQFQNNGVVDDSQLPKDRFSAERLKGVDSTLKIQPAKLEDSAVYLCASSLISGPSTDTQYFGPGTRLTVL.

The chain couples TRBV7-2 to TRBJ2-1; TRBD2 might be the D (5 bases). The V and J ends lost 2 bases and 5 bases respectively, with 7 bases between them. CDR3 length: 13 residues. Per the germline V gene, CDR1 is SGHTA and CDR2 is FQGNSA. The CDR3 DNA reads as TGTGCCAGCAGCTTATGGGAGAACAATGAGCAGTTCTTC. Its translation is CASSLWENNEQFF.

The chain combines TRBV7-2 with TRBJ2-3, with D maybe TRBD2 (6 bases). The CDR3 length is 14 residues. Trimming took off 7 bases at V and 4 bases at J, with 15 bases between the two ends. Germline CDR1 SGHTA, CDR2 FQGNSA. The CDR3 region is CASTQRRAADTQYF. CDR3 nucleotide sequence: TGTGCCAGCACCCAGCGGAGGGCCGCAGATACGCAGTATTTT.

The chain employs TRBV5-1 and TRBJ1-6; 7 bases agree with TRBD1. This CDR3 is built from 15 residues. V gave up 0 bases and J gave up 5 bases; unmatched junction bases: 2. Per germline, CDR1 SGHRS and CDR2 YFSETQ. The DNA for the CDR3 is TGCGCCAGCAGCTTGGCCGACAGGGATAATTCACCCCTCCACTTT. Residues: CASSLADRDNSPLHF.

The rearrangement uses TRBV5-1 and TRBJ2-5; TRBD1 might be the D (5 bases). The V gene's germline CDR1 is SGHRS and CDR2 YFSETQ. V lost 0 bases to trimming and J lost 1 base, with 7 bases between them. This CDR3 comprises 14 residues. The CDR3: CASSLDRGQETQYF. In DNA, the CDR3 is TGCGCCAGCAGCTTGGATAGGGGCCAAGAGACCCAGTACTTC.